What follows are 20 T cell receptor beta chains derived from one specimen sequenced in a study of CD8 T cells in ankylosing spondylitis. A single record per CDR3 protein comes from TCRdb applying MiXCR to the 5' RACE reads. The data contain over 30,000 distinct CDR3 sequences, more than 15% of them singletons. The sequencing input was blood. The receptors originated from a male donor with ankylosing spondylitis or in good health (not recorded which).

This clonotype was seen a handful of times. The genes are TRBV7-2 and TRBJ2-3; D is uncertain. V was shortened by 8 bases and J by 6 bases, with 21 bases between the two germline ends. Germline V CDR1 and CDR2: SGHTA, FQGNSA. The CDR3 has 15 amino acids. The CDR3 region has the DNA TGTGCCAGCGCAAACTGGGCTAGTGGGTCCGATACGCAGTATTTT. Its protein is CASANWASGSDTQYF.

This rearrangement joins TRBV14 to TRBJ2-2; the D gene is possibly TRBD2 (6 bases). CDR3 length: 15 amino acids. Trimming shortened V by 4 bases and J by 1 base, and 10 bases separated the two germline ends. The germline gives CDR1 SGHDN, CDR2 FVKESK. This CDR3 is CASSPQGGNTGELFF. DNA of the CDR3: TGTGCCAGCAGCCCGCAGGGAGGGAACACCGGGGAGCTGTTTTTT.

This clonotype occurred a few times. The chain uses TRBV28 and TRBJ2-3; D gene uncertain. The germline CDR1 and CDR2 sequences are MDHEN and SYDVKM. V lost 9 bases, J lost 4 bases, and 17 bases lay in between. The CDR3 is 14 residues long. DNA for the CDR3: TGTGCCAGTAGTAGTGGGGATTTCGCAGATACGCAGTATTTT. It translates to CASSSGDFADTQYF.

In this sample, this clonotype turned up a few times. The gene calls are TRBV5-1 and TRBJ2-3; tentatively, D is TRBD1 (6 bases). This CDR3 contains 15 residues. Germline lookup yields CDR1 SGHRS and CDR2 YFSETQ. Trimming pared 0 bases from V and 6 bases from J, leaving 14 bases between. The CDR3: CASSLGTELGDTQYF. CDR3 DNA sequence: TGCGCCAGCAGCTTGGGGACAGAGTTAGGGGATACGCAGTATTTT.

This clonotype came up a few times. The chain has TRBV6-5 and TRBJ2-3; D uncertain. Germline V gives CDR1 MNHEY, CDR2 SVGAGI. The CDR3 covers 13 residues. The germline V and J ends were trimmed by 7 bases and 4 bases, with 12 bases remaining between them. The CDR3 sequence: CASTISAADTQYF. CDR3 DNA sequence: TGTGCCAGCACCATCTCGGCAGCAGATACGCAGTATTTT.

V is TRBV27 and J is TRBJ1-4, with D maybe TRBD1 (5 bases). The V end lost 1 base, the J end lost 6 bases, and 12 bases lay between the germline ends. Looked up from germline, CDR1 is MNHEY and CDR2 is SMNVEV (reference sequence). The CDR3 totals 15 residues. The CDR3 DNA follows: TGTGCCAGCAGTTTATGGGTAGGGGCCCATGAAAAACTGTTTTTT. As protein: CASSLWVGAHEKLFF.

The chain links TRBV5-1 to TRBJ2-7; D may be TRBD1 or TRBD2 (5 bases each). The ends were cut back, 1 base at V and 0 bases at J, with 8 bases in the middle. The germline CDR1 and CDR2 sequences are SGHRS and YFSETQ. The CDR3 runs 14 residues. The CDR3 protein is CASSLRGTSYEQYF. The CDR3 DNA reads as TGCGCCAGCAGCTTGCGGGGCACCTCCTACGAGCAGTACTTC.

This clonotype showed up just a few times. J is TRBJ2-1 and V is TRBV20-1; 7 bases are a match to TRBD2. The CDR3 extends over 15 amino acids. The ends lost 3 bases at V and 5 bases at J; junction bases unmatched: 10. The germline gives CDR1 DFQATT, CDR2 SNEGSKA (reference sequence). CDR3 nucleotides: TGCAGTGCTAGCTTACGGCGGGGGACCAACAATGAGCAGTTCTTC. It is translated as CSASLRRGTNNEQFF.

The chain links TRBV5-1 to TRBJ2-7; weak D call: TRBD1 (6 bases). Germline CDR1 reads SGHRS; CDR2 reads YFSETQ. Trimming stripped 4 bases from V and 0 bases from J, with 14 bases between. CDR3 length: 15 amino acids. In DNA, the CDR3 is TGCGCCAGCAGCCCAGGACAGCGAAACTCCTACGAGCAGTACGTC. It translates to CASSPGQRNSYEQYV.

The chain has TRBV20-1 and TRBJ2-3; no clear D gene. Trimming took 0 bases from V and 4 from J, leaving 2 bases between them. Germline CDR1 and CDR2: DFQATT and SNEGSKA (reference sequence). The CDR3 has 11 amino acids. The CDR3 sequence: CSAREPDTQYF. The CDR3 coding sequence is TGCAGTGCTAGAGAGCCAGATACGCAGTATTTT.

This clonotype was observed a handful of times. The chain recombines TRBV15 with TRBJ2-6; no definite D call. The CDR3 totals 19 residues. V was shortened by 0 bases and J by 4 bases, with 19 bases between the two germline ends. Germline V gene sequence: CDR1 LNHNV, CDR2 YYDKDF (reference sequence). The CDR3 DNA reads as TGTGCCACCAGCAGAGACCCCGAGTCGAGGCAAAGGGGGGCCAACGTCCTGACTTTC. Protein: CATSRDPESRQRGANVLTF.

The chain uses TRBV3-1 and TRBJ2-7, with a possible D match to TRBD1 (6 bases). The CDR3 runs to 14 residues. In germline, CDR1 is LGHDT, CDR2 YNNKEL (reference sequence). V was cut by 1 base and J by 2 bases, with 9 bases left in between. The CDR3 region is CASSQGGQPYEQYF. The CDR3 DNA follows: TGTGCCAGCAGCCAAGGAGGACAGCCCTACGAGCAGTACTTC.

The table lists this clonotype with a few counts. The V and J genes are TRBV12-3 or TRBV12-4 and TRBJ2-1; D not resolved. V was shortened by 4 bases and J by 7 bases, with 14 bases between the two germline ends. CDR3 length equals 14 residues. The DNA for the CDR3 is TGTGCCAGCAGTTCCCCCTGGCCTGGGAATGAGCAGTTCTTC. Amino acids: CASSSPWPGNEQFF.

This sequence joins TRBV2 and TRBJ2-7; weak D call: TRBD1 (5 bases). The germline gives CDR1 SNHLY, CDR2 FYNNEI. Between the trimmed V and J ends, which lost 6 bases and 6 bases, there was a span of 12 bases. The CDR3 is 12 amino acids. This chain's CDR3 is CASSSGYSEQYF. CDR3 DNA sequence: TGTGCCAGCAGCTCAGGGTATTCCGAGCAGTACTTC.

The rearrangement joins TRBV14 to TRBJ2-4; 7 bases align to TRBD1. The CDR3 extends over 14 amino acids. CDR1 and CDR2 (germline): SGHDN, FVKESK. The trim removed 5 bases at V and 3 bases at J, leaving 4 bases unmatched. This CDR3 reads CASSFRDSKNIQYF. Written as DNA, the CDR3 is TGTGCCAGCAGCTTCCGGGACAGCAAAAACATTCAGTACTTC.

The rearrangement links TRBV29-1 to TRBJ2-2, with D unresolved. The germline V gene encodes CDR1 SQVTM and CDR2 ANQGSEA. CDR3 length equals 11 residues. Trimming took 5 bases from V and 2 from J, leaving 3 bases between them. The DNA for the CDR3 is TGCAGCGTTTACAACACCGGGGAGCTGTTTTTT. Translating gives CSVYNTGELFF.

This clonotype has only a few counts. The chain is built from TRBV29-1 and TRBJ1-1; TRBD1 might be the D (6 bases). Germline V gene lookup returns CDR1 SQVTM and CDR2 ANQGSEA. The V and J ends lost 3 bases and 3 bases respectively, with 14 bases between them. CDR3 length equals 14 residues. The CDR3 loop reads CSVDGATGYTEAFF. The DNA for the CDR3 is TGCAGCGTTGACGGAGCGACAGGTTACACTGAAGCTTTCTTT.

This clonotype was found once. The chain has TRBV7-2 and TRBJ2-4; 7 bases line up with TRBD1. J gave up 1 base and V 5 bases, and 5 bases lay outside the gene matches. The CDR3 runs to 15 residues. CDR1 and CDR2 from the germline V gene are SGHTA and FQGNSA. In DNA form, the CDR3 reads TGTGCCAGCAGCACCAAGGACAGGGCCAAAAACATTCAGTACTTC. Translated: CASSTKDRAKNIQYF.

The chain couples TRBV6-5 to TRBJ2-7, with no clear D. The CDR3 extends over 14 amino acids. Trimming left V 0 bases short and J 4 bases short, with 10 bases between. Per the germline V gene, CDR1 is MNHEY and CDR2 is SVGAGI. The CDR3 nucleotides read TGTGCCAGCAGTTACTCGGTGGGCCGTTACGAGCAGTACTTC. Its translation: CASSYSVGRYEQYF.

This clonotype was counted a few times. The genes are TRBV7-2 and TRBJ2-7, with D hard to call. The CDR3 totals 14 residues. Germline-derived CDR1 and CDR2 are SGHTA and FQGNSA. Trimming cost V 5 bases and J 0 bases, with 11 bases left between them. The CDR3 spells CASSPMTASYEQYF. CDR3 DNA sequence: TGTGCCAGCAGCCCGATGACGGCCTCCTACGAGCAGTACTTC.